The sequence of this T cell receptor beta chain was determined in a study of CD8 T cells in ankylosing spondylitis. From the 5' RACE reads, TCRdb called clonotypes with MiXCR, one entry per CDR3 protein. Among around 770,000 distinct CDR3 sequences, 15% to 20% were seen once, and the ten largest hold approximately 18%. Trimming removed 1 base from V and 0 bases from J; junction bases left unmatched: 3. The CDR3 spans 16 residues. The V gene's germline CDR1 is LGHNA and CDR2 YSLEER. General study findings and limits: In ankylosing spondylitis blood, a motif of 7 to 9 highly homologous TCR beta variants appeared characteristic.

This clonotype occurred many times. The antigen is unknown. The origin of this receptor is a male donor with ankylosing spondylitis. V gene TRBV4-3 combines with J gene TRBJ2-1; 7 nucleotides line up with TRBD2. Source material: blood, either unsorted or a sorted T cell fraction (not recorded which). CDR3 bases: TGCGCCAGCAGCCAAGTAGCGGGCAGCTCCTACAATGAGCAGTTCTTC. This gives the protein CASSQVAGSSYNEQFF.